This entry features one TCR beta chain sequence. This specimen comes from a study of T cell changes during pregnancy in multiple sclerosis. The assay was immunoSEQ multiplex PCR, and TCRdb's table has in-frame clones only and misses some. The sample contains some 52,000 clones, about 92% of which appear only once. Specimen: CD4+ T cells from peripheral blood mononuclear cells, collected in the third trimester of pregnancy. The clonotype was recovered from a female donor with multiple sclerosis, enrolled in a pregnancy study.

CDR3: CASSQDQGTGKAFF. The CDR3, as DNA: TGCGCCAGCAGCCAAGATCAGGGGACAGGTAAAGCTTTCTTT. The chain recombines TRBV4-1 with TRBJ1-1, with 8 bases identical to TRBD1. V trimming: 0 bases; J trimming: 9 bases; junction bases outside the gene matches: 6. Germline lookup yields CDR1 MGHRA and CDR2 YSYEKL. The CDR3 has 14 amino acids.